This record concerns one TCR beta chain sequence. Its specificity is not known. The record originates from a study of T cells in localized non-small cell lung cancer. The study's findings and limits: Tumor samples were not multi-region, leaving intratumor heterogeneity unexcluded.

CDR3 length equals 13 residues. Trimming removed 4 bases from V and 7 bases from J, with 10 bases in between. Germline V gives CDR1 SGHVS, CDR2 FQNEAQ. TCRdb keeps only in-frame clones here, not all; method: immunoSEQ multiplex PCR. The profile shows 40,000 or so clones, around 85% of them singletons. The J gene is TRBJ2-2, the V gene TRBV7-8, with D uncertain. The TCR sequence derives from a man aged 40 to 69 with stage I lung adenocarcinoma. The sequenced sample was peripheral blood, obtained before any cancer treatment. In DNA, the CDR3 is TGTGCCAGCAGCTACATAAGAGACGGGGAGCTGTTTTTT. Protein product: CASSYIRDGELFF.